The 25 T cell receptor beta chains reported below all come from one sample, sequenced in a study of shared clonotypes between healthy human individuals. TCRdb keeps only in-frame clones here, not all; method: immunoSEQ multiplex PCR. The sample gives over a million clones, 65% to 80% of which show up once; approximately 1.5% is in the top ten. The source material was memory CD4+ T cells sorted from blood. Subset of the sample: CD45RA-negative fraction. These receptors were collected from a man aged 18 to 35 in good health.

The CDR3 loop is CASSPGGIYNEQFF. The DNA of the CDR3 is TGTGCCAGCAGTCCGGGGGGGATCTACAATGAGCAGTTCTTC. The chain employs TRBV28 and TRBJ2-1, with TRBD2 identical over 8 bases. Germline-derived CDR1 and CDR2 are MDHEN and SYDVKM. The CDR3 has 14 residues. V gave up 5 bases and J gave up 3 bases; unmatched junction bases: 3.

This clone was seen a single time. CDR3 region: CASSHSLSGREQYF. DNA for the CDR3: TGTGCCAGCAGCCACTCTCTTTCTGGGCGCGAGCAGTACTTC. This rearrangement joins TRBV7-9 to TRBJ2-7; no clear D. CDR1 and CDR2 from the germline V gene are SEHNR and FQNEAQ (reference sequence). The V end was cut by 5 bases, the J end by 6 bases, with 17 bases between. This CDR3 contains 14 residues.

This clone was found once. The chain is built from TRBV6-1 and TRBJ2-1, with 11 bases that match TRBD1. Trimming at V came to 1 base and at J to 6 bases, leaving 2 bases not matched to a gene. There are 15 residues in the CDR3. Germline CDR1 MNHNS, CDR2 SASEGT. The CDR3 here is CASSEGGQGVNEQFF. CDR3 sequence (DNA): TGTGCCAGCAGTGAAGGGGGACAGGGGGTCAATGAGCAGTTCTTC.

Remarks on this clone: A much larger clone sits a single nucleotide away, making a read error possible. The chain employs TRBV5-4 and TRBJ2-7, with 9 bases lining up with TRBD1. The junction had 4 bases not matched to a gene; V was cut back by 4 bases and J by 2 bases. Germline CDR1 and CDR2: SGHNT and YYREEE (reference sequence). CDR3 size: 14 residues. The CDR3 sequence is CASSPGTGPYEQYF. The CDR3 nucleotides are TGTGCCAGCAGCCCGGGGACAGGGCCCTACGAGCAGTACTTC.

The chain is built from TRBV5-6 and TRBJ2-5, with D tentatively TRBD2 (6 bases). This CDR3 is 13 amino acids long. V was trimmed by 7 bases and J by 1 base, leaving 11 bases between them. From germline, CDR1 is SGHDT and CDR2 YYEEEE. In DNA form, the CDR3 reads TGTGCCAGCGGCGGGATGCCCCAAGAGACCCAGTACTTC. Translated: CASGGMPQETQYF.

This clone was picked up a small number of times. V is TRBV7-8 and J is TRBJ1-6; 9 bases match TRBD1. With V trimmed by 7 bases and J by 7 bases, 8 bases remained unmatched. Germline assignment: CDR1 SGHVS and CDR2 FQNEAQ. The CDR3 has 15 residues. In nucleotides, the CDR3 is TGTGCCAGCACTATCGCCGGGACAGGGAATTCACCCCTCCACTTT. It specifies CASTIAGTGNSPLHF.

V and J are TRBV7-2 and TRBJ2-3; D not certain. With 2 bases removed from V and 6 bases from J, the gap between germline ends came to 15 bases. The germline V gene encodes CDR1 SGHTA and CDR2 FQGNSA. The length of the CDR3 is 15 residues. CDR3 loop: CASSLIPGRGDTQYF. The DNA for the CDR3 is TGTGCCAGCAGCTTAATCCCGGGTCGTGGGGATACGCAGTATTTT.

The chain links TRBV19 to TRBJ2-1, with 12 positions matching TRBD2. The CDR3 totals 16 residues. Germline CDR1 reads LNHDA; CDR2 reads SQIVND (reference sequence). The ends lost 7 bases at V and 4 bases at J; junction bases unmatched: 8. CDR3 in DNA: TGTGCCAGTAACCTAGCGGGAGGGCCGGGGTACAATGAGCAGTTCTTC. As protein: CASNLAGGPGYNEQFF.

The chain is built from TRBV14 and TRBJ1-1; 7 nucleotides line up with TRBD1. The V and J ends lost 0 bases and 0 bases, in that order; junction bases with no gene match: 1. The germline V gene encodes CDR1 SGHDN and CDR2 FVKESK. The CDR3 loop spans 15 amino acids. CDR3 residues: CASSQDRGLNTEAFF. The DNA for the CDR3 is TGTGCCAGCAGCCAAGATAGGGGGCTGAACACTGAAGCTTTCTTT.

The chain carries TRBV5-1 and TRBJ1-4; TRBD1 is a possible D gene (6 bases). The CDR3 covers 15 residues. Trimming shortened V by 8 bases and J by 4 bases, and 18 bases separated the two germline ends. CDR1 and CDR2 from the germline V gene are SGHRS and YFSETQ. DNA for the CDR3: TGCGCCAGTGGAAGGGAAGGGACATATAATGAAAAACTGTTTTTT. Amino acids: CASGREGTYNEKLFF.

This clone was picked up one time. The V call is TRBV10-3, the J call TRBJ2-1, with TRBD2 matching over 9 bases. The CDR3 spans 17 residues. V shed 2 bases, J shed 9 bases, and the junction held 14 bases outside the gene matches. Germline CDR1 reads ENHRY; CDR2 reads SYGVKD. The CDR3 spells CAISEAPRVAGAGEQFF. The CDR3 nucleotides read TGTGCCATCAGTGAGGCACCCAGGGTAGCGGGGGCAGGTGAGCAGTTCTTC.

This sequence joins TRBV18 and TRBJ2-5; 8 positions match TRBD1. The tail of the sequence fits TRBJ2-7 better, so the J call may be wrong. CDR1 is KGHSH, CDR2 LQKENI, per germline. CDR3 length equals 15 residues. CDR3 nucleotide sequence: TGTGCCAGCTCAGCGACAGGGGCCATGGCCTACGAGCAGTACTTC. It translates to CASSATGAMAYEQYF.

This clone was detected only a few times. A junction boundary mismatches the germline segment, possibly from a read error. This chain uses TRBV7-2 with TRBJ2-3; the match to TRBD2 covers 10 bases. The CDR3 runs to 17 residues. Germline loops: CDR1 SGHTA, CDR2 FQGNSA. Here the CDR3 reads CASSVASGSFITDTQYF. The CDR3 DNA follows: TGTGCCAGCAGCGTAGCTAGCGGGAGTTTCATCACAGATACGCAGTATTTT. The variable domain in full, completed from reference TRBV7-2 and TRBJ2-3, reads GAGVSQSPSNKVTEKGKDVELRCDPISGHTALYWYRQSLGQGLEFLIYFQGNSAPDKSGLPSDRFSAERTGGSVSTLTIQRTQQEDSAVYLCASSVASGSFITDTQYFGPGTRLTVL.

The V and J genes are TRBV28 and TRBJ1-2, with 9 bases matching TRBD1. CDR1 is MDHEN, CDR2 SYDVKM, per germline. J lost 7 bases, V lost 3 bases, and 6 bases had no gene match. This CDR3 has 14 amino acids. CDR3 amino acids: CASSLEQGARGYTF. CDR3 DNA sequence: TGTGCCAGCAGTTTGGAACAGGGGGCGCGTGGCTACACCTTC.

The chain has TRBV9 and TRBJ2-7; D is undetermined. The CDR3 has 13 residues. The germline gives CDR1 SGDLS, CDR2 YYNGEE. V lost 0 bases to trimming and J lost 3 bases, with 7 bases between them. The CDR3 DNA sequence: TGTGCCAGCAGCGTAGACCTAAACTACGAGCAGTACTTC. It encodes CASSVDLNYEQYF. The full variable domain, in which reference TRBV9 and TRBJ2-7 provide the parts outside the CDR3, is DSGVTQTPKHLITATGQRVTLRCSPRSGDLSVYWYQQSLDQGLQFLIQYYNGEERAKGNILERFSAQQFPDLHSELNLSSLELGDSALYFCASSVDLNYEQYFGPGTRLTVT.

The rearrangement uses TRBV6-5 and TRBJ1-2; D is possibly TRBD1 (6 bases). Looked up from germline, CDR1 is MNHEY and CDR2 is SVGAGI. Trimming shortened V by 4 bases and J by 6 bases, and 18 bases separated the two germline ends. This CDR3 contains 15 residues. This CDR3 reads CASSSARGRGDGYTF. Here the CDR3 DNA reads TGTGCCAGCAGTTCCGCTCGGGGGCGCGGAGATGGCTACACCTTC.

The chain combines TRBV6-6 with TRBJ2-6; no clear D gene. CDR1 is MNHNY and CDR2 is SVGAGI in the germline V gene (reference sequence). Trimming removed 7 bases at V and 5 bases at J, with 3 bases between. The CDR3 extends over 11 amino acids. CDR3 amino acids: CASNRANVLTF. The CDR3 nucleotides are TGTGCCAGCAATCGGGCCAACGTCCTGACTTTC.

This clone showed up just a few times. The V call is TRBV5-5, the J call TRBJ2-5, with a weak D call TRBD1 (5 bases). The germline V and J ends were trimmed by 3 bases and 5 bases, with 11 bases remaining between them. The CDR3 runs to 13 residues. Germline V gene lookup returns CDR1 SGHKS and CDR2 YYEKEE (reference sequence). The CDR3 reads CASSSPGPETQYF. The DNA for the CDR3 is TGTGCCAGCAGCTCCCCAGGGCCGGAGACCCAGTACTTC.

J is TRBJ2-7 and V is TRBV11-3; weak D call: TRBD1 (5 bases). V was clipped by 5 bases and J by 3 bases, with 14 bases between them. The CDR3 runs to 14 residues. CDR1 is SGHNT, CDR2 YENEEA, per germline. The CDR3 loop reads CASSPSRDIYEQYF. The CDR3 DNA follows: TGTGCCAGCAGCCCCTCCAGGGATATCTACGAGCAGTACTTC. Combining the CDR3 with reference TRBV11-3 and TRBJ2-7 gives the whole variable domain EAGVVQSPRYKIIEKKQPVAFWCNPISGHNTLYWYLQNLGQGPELLIRYENEEAVDDSQLPKDRFSAERLKGVDSTLKIQPAELGDSAVYLCASSPSRDIYEQYFGPGTRLTVT.

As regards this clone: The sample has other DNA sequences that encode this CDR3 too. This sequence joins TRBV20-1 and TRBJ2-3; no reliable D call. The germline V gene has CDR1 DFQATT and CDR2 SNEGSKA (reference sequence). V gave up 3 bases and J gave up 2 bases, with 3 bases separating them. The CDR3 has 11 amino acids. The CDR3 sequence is CSASPTDTQYF. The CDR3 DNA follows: TGCAGTGCTAGTCCCACAGATACGCAGTATTTT.

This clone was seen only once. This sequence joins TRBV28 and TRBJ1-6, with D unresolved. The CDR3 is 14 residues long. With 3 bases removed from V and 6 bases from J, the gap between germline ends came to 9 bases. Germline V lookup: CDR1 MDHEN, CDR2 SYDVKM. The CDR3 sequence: CASSLSYLNSPLHF. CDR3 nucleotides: TGTGCCAGCAGTTTGTCGTACCTTAATTCACCCCTCCACTTT. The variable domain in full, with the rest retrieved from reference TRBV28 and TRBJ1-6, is DVKVTQSSRYLVKRTGEKVFLECVQDMDHENMFWYRQDPGLGLRLIYFSYDVKMKEKGDIPEGYSVSREKKERFSLILESASTNQTSMYLCASSLSYLNSPLHFGNGTRLTVT.

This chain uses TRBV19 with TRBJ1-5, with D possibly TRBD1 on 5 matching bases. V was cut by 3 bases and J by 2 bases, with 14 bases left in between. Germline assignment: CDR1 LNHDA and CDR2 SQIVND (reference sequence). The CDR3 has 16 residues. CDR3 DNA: TGTGCCAGTAGTATCGTCAAATCGGGGGGCAATCAGCCCCAGCATTTT. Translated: CASSIVKSGGNQPQHF.

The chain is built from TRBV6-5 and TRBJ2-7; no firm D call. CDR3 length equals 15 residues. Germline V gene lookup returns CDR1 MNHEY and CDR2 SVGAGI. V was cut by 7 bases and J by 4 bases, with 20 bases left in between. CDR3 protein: CASMDGTGPSYEQYF. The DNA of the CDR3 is TGTGCCAGCATGGACGGTACGGGTCCCTCTTACGAGCAGTACTTC.

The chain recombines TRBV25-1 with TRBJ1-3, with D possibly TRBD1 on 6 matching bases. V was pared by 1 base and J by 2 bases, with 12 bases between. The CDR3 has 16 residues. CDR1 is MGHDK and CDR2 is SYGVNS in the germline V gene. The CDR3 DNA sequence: TGTGCCAGCAGTGAATCGACGGGGGCGACTGGAAACACCATATATTTT. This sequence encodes CASSESTGATGNTIYF.

The CDR3 DNA is TGTGCCATCAACAAGGGGGACTATGGCTACACCTTC. It specifies CAINKGDYGYTF. This sequence joins TRBV10-3 and TRBJ1-2, with D tentatively TRBD1 (6 bases). The germline V and J ends were trimmed by 7 bases and 3 bases, with 9 bases remaining between them. Germline CDR1 ENHRY, CDR2 SYGVKD. The CDR3 runs to 12 residues.